These 25 T cell receptor beta chains share one sample of origin, sequenced in a study of blood T cells in healthy people across ages. The use of a sample-barcoded 5' primer and a J-beta primer mix characterized a second PCR of roughly 6 to 12 cycles. From the 5' RACE reads, TCRdb called clonotypes with MiXCR, one entry per CDR3 protein. The sample includes more than 700,000 distinct CDR3 sequences, less than 70% seen only once; the top ten take approximately 40%. Sequenced input: blood. All receptors come from an elderly man in good health.

The J gene is TRBJ2-3, the V gene TRBV20-1, with TRBD2 identical over 9 bases. Looked up from germline, CDR1 is DFQATT and CDR2 is SNEGSKA (reference sequence). With V trimmed by 7 bases and J by 6 bases, 11 bases remained unmatched. The CDR3 totals 14 residues. The CDR3 loop reads CSVGTSSTGDTQYF. CDR3 nucleotides: TGCAGTGTAGGGACTAGCTCTACGGGGGATACGCAGTATTTT.

J is TRBJ2-3 and V is TRBV28; the match to TRBD2 covers 8 bases. V gave up 5 bases and J gave up 5 bases; unmatched junction bases: 15. This CDR3 contains 17 residues. Looked up from germline, CDR1 is MDHEN and CDR2 is SYDVKM. CDR3: CASSPDRWSGSGDTQYF. The CDR3, as DNA: TGTGCCAGCAGTCCGGATCGGTGGAGCGGGAGTGGAGATACGCAGTATTTT. Drawing the rest from reference TRBV28 and TRBJ2-3, the complete variable domain is DVKVTQSSRYLVKRTGEKVFLECVQDMDHENMFWYRQDPGLGLRLIYFSYDVKMKEKGDIPEGYSVSREKKERFSLILESASTNQTSMYLCASSPDRWSGSGDTQYFGPGTRLTVL.

This clonotype was seen once. V gene TRBV15 combines with J gene TRBJ2-5; D ambiguous. V was pared by 4 bases and J by 3 bases, with 6 bases between. CDR1 LNHNV and CDR2 YYDKDF come from the germline V gene (reference sequence). The CDR3 extends over 12 amino acids. In DNA, the CDR3 is TGTGCCACCAGCATCTATAAAGAGACCCAGTACTTC. It encodes CATSIYKETQYF.

J is TRBJ1-2 and V is TRBV27; 10 bases align to TRBD1. CDR1 is MNHEY and CDR2 is SMNVEV in the germline V gene (reference sequence). Losses at the gene ends were 0 bases for V and 8 bases for J; bases not matched to a gene: 9. CDR3 length: 16 amino acids. CDR3 nucleotides: TGTGCCAGCAGTTTATCGGGACAGGGGTTCTCGTTCGGCTACACCTTC. Encoded protein: CASSLSGQGFSFGYTF.

The chain joins TRBV5-1 to TRBJ2-5; TRBD2 aligns across 8 bases. With the DNA end fitting TRBJ2-7 better, the J assignment may be wrong. Germline V gene lookup returns CDR1 SGHRS and CDR2 YFSETQ. CDR3 length equals 18 residues. The CDR3 DNA reads TGCGCCAGCAGCTTGTTCCCCCCTAGCGCGGGAGGAAGCAACGAGCAGTACTTC. Translated, it gives CASSLFPPSAGGSNEQYF.

This clonotype was detected only once. This sequence joins TRBV28 and TRBJ1-5; D is perhaps TRBD1 (6 bases). The germline CDR1 and CDR2 sequences are MDHEN and SYDVKM. Trimming took off 5 bases at V and 2 bases at J, with 16 bases between the two ends. The CDR3 consists of 16 residues. The CDR3 coding sequence is TGTGCCAGCAGTCCGTCACAGGGTTTGGGCAATCAGCCCCAGCATTTT. Translation: CASSPSQGLGNQPQHF.

This chain joins TRBV20-1 and TRBJ2-7; D uncertain. The CDR3 runs to 12 residues. Trimming removed 5 bases at V and 4 bases at J, with 12 bases between. Germline V gene data show CDR1 as DFQATT and CDR2 as SNEGSKA (reference sequence). The CDR3 DNA follows: TGCAGTGCTGGCTACGAGAGGTACGAGCAGTACTTC. Translated, it gives CSAGYERYEQYF.

This clonotype was recorded a few times. The chain links TRBV20-1 to TRBJ2-6; no firm D call. This CDR3 has 14 amino acids. V dropped 6 bases and J dropped 0 bases, with 9 bases sitting between them. Looked up from germline, CDR1 is DFQATT and CDR2 is SNEGSKA (reference sequence). CDR3 amino acids: CSAQQPSGANVLTF. CDR3 DNA sequence: TGCAGTGCACAGCAACCCTCTGGGGCCAACGTCCTGACTTTC.

V and J are TRBV11-2 and TRBJ2-1; TRBD1 agrees at 8 bases. The V gene end was trimmed by 0 bases and the J gene end by 10 bases; junction bases not matched to a gene: 5. Germline CDR1 is SGHAT and CDR2 is FQNNGV. The CDR3 extends over 14 amino acids. The CDR3 DNA reads TGTGCCAGCAGCTTAGAGTGGGGGGACAGGGAGCAGTTCTTC. Protein: CASSLEWGDREQFF.

The chain carries TRBV29-1 and TRBJ2-1; 8 positions match TRBD1. Germline V lookup: CDR1 SQVTM, CDR2 ANQGSEA. This CDR3 contains 14 residues. V gave up 7 bases and J gave up 8 bases; unmatched junction bases: 13. The CDR3 region has the DNA TGCAGCGCCCGGACAGGGACTTCACTGGATGAGCAGTTCTTC. Amino acids: CSARTGTSLDEQFF.

V usage is TRBV5-1 and J usage is TRBJ2-1; 9 nucleotides agree with TRBD2. The V gene end was trimmed by 5 bases and the J gene end by 0 bases; junction bases not matched to a gene: 12. Germline CDR1 and CDR2: SGHRS and YFSETQ. CDR3 length equals 18 residues. CDR3 sequence: CASRSAASGISSYNEQFF. The CDR3 DNA is TGCGCCAGCAGGTCCGCGGCTAGCGGGATTAGCTCCTACAATGAGCAGTTCTTC.

The gene calls are TRBV25-1 and TRBJ1-4; no reliable D call. Germline V gives CDR1 MGHDK, CDR2 SYGVNS. The CDR3 length is 15 residues. Deletions cut 1 base from V and 8 bases from J, with 14 bases between. DNA for the CDR3: TGTGCCAGCAGTGAATTAAAGGGTAGAGGGGAAAAACTGTTTTTT. It encodes CASSELKGRGEKLFF.

This clonotype is a singleton in its sample. V usage is TRBV24-1 and J usage is TRBJ2-1, with TRBD2 matching over 14 bases. Germline CDR1 is KGHDR and CDR2 is SFDVKD. J lost 2 bases, V lost 4 bases, and 3 bases had no gene match. This CDR3 comprises 17 residues. CDR3 in DNA: TGTGCCACCAGTGACAGACTAGCGGGAGGGACCTACAATGAGCAGTTCTTC. This translates into CATSDRLAGGTYNEQFF.

The chain recombines TRBV10-1 with TRBJ1-2; D not resolved. The CDR3 contains 15 residues. The germline V and J ends were trimmed by 4 bases and 3 bases, with 15 bases remaining between them. Germline loops: CDR1 WNHNN, CDR2 SYGVQD (reference sequence). The CDR3 region is CASSGGRLEDYGYTF. In DNA, the CDR3 is TGCGCCAGCAGTGGAGGCAGGTTGGAGGACTATGGCTACACCTTC.

This sequence joins TRBV27 and TRBJ2-3; 7 nucleotides agree with TRBD1. The CDR3 sequence is 14 residues long. The ends lost 8 bases at V and 14 bases at J; junction bases unmatched: 19. Germline CDR1 and CDR2: MNHEY and SMNVEV (reference sequence). The CDR3 reads CASLPRGKHRYAYF. As DNA, the CDR3 is TGTGCCAGCCTCCCCAGGGGGAAGCACAGATACGCGTATTTT.

This chain uses TRBV2 with TRBJ1-1, with D possibly matching TRBD1 (5 bases). Germline-derived CDR1 and CDR2 are SNHLY and FYNNEI. The CDR3 has 16 amino acids. V was pared by 4 bases and J by 4 bases, with 19 bases between. DNA for the CDR3: TGTGCCAGCAGTGCCCAGGGCCTTGCTTTGGGCACTGAAGCTTTCTTT. This gives the protein CASSAQGLALGTEAFF.

The V and J genes are TRBV24-1 and TRBJ2-1, with D unresolved. Germline loops: CDR1 KGHDR, CDR2 SFDVKD. The CDR3 is 16 amino acids. V was trimmed by 3 bases and J by 6 bases, leaving 17 bases between them. The CDR3 loop reads CATSDTTGRMGNEQFF. As DNA, the CDR3 is TGTGCCACCAGTGATACAACGGGCAGGATGGGCAATGAGCAGTTCTTC.

The gene calls are TRBV14 and TRBJ1-1; no firm D call. V lost 1 base, J lost 11 bases, and 5 bases lay in between. The CDR3 sequence is 10 residues long. CDR1 is SGHDN, CDR2 FVKESK, per germline. CDR3: CASSQVPAFF. In nucleotides, the CDR3 is TGTGCCAGCAGCCAAGTCCCGGCTTTCTTT.

With respect to this clonotype: The junction departs from the called germline gene at one end, perhaps through a read error. The chain couples TRBV11-2 to TRBJ2-7; D ambiguous. CDR3 length equals 15 residues. Germline CDR1 and CDR2: SGHAT and FQNNGV. This chain's CDR3 is CAGSLEGQFSYEQYF. CDR3 coding DNA: TGTGCCGGCAGCTTAGAAGGGCAGTTCTCCTACGAGCAGTACTTC. Combining the CDR3 with reference TRBV11-2 and TRBJ2-7 gives the whole variable domain EAGVAQSPRYKIIEKRQSVAFWCNPISGHATLYWYQQILGQGPKLLIQFQNNGVVDDSQLPKDRFSAERLKGVDSTLKIQPAKLEDSAVYLCAGSLEGQFSYEQYFGPGTRLTVT.

V usage is TRBV15 and J usage is TRBJ2-1; 8 bases match TRBD1. The CDR3 has 17 residues. J was trimmed by 3 bases and V by 4 bases; bases with no gene match: 11. The germline V gene encodes CDR1 LNHNV and CDR2 YYDKDF (reference sequence). CDR3 protein: CATSNPQETGDYNEQFF. The CDR3 DNA sequence: TGTGCCACCAGCAACCCCCAGGAGACAGGGGACTACAATGAGCAGTTCTTC.

This clonotype was detected only a few times. CDR3 in DNA: TGCAGTGCTAGAGAGAGGGCCTCTGGCGATGGCTACACCTTC. Encoded protein: CSARERASGDGYTF. The V gene is TRBV20-1, the J gene TRBJ1-2; D is uncertain. The length of the CDR3 is 14 residues. Trimming shortened V by 0 bases and J by 6 bases, and 14 bases separated the two germline ends. Germline V gene data show CDR1 as DFQATT and CDR2 as SNEGSKA (reference sequence).

The table lists this clonotype with a few counts. The chain joins TRBV5-1 to TRBJ2-7; 10 bases line up with TRBD2. With 3 bases clipped from V and 2 bases from J, the junction kept 11 bases outside the gene matches. The length of the CDR3 is 17 residues. Germline lookup yields CDR1 SGHRS and CDR2 YFSETQ. CDR3 DNA: TGCGCCAGCAGCTCGCGACTAACTAGCGGGATAGCCTACGAGCAGTACTTC. This translates into CASSSRLTSGIAYEQYF.

The rearrangement links TRBV6-5 to TRBJ2-5, with D perhaps given as TRBD1 or TRBD2 (7 bases each). CDR1 is MNHEY and CDR2 is SVGAGI in the germline V gene. The CDR3 is made up of 18 amino acids. Trimming shortened V by 0 bases and J by 0 bases, and 17 bases separated the two germline ends. Written as DNA, the CDR3 is TGTGCCAGCAGTTACTCTCCGCAGGGGGGGCCTAACCAAGAGACCCAGTACTTC. This sequence encodes CASSYSPQGGPNQETQYF.

This sequence joins TRBV6-2 or TRBV6-3 and TRBJ2-5; D tentatively fits TRBD1 or TRBD2 (5 bases each). V lost 2 bases to trimming and J lost 11 bases, with 21 bases between them. The CDR3 loop spans 15 amino acids. Looked up from germline, CDR1 is MNHEY and CDR2 is SVGEGT. In nucleotides, the CDR3 is TGTGCCAGCAGTTACGGGGTAGCGAGGGGTCAGGAGCAGTACTTC. Translated: CASSYGVARGQEQYF.

The rearrangement uses TRBV6-5 and TRBJ1-1; the match to TRBD1 covers 7 bases. In germline, CDR1 is MNHEY, CDR2 SVGAGI. Trimming at V came to 6 bases and at J to 3 bases, leaving 4 bases not matched to a gene. The CDR3 is 13 residues long. The CDR3, as DNA: TGTGCCAGCAGGAGACAGGGCGACACTGAAGCTTTCTTT. As protein: CASRRQGDTEAFF.